A selection of T cell receptor beta chains follows, all from one sample in a study of OX40 agonist ivuxolimab in advanced cancers. TCRdb keeps only in-frame clones here, not all; method: immunoSEQ multiplex PCR. The repertoire has about 43,000 clones, approximately 84% of them found once; the top ten carry 35%. The material sequenced was CD4+ or CD8+ T cells sorted from blood, taken in a trial of the OX40 agonist ivuxolimab. The receptors originated from an adult with an advanced solid tumor such as melanoma, head and neck, liver or kidney cancer. Both conserved end residues are part of each CDR3. Each record gives: D gene, V gene, clone size, J gene, CDR3 protein, CDR3 DNA. D genes are given only for firm matches. Not every row has a clone size; where given, it reads once, few, many or a size class.

D: NA
V: TRBV10-3
size: NA
J: TRBJ2-3
CDR3: CAISELQGFTDTQYF
DNA: TGTGCCATCAGTGAGTTACAGGGATTCACAGATACGCAGTATTTT

D: NA
V: TRBV7-3
size: NA
J: TRBJ2-7
CDR3: CASSGRPRGYYEQYF
DNA: TGTGCCAGCAGCGGACGACCCCGGGGCTACTACGAGCAGTACTTC

D: NA
V: TRBV14
size: NA
J: TRBJ2-7
CDR3: CASSQEWNDEQYF
DNA: TGTGCCAGCAGCCAAGAGTGGAATGACGAGCAGTACTTC

D: NA
V: TRBV6-5
size: NA
J: TRBJ2-2
CDR3: CASSSGLKSGELFF
DNA: TGTGCCAGCAGTTCGGGCCTTAAGTCCGGGGAGCTGTTTTTT

D: NA
V: TRBV11-2
size: NA
J: TRBJ2-3
CDR3: CASSPQGVSTDTQYF
DNA: TGTGCCAGCAGCCCCCAAGGGGTTAGCACAGATACGCAGTATTTT

D: NA
V: TRBV5-1
size: NA
J: TRBJ2-7
CDR3: CASSPQGLDEQYF
DNA: TGCGCCAGCAGCCCGCAGGGGCTGGACGAGCAGTACTTC

D: NA
V: TRBV6-1
size: once
J: TRBJ2-3
CDR3: CASGRGHTDTQYF
DNA: TGTGCCAGCGGACGGGGGCACACAGATACGCAGTATTTT

D: NA
V: TRBV6-4
size: once
J: TRBJ1-2
CDR3: CASSEGYRDRYGYTF
DNA: TGTGCCAGCAGTGAAGGATACAGGGATCGCTATGGCTACACCTTC

D: TRBD2
V: TRBV2
size: once
J: TRBJ2-1
CDR3: CASSGWTSNEQFF
DNA: TGTGCCAGCAGTGGGTGGACTAGTAATGAGCAGTTCTTC

D: TRBD2
V: TRBV9
size: NA
J: TRBJ2-1
CDR3: CASSYSGSTINEQFF
DNA: TGTGCCAGCAGCTATAGCGGGAGTACTATCAATGAGCAGTTCTTC

D: TRBD1
V: TRBV5-1
size: few
J: TRBJ2-7
CDR3: CASGGGQGVSEQYF
DNA: TGCGCCAGCGGGGGCGGACAGGGAGTCTCCGAGCAGTACTTC

D: TRBD1
V: TRBV6-1
size: NA
J: TRBJ1-5
CDR3: CASTGTGGNQPQHF
DNA: TGTGCCAGCACGGGGACAGGGGGCAATCAGCCCCAGCATTTT

D: NA
V: TRBV11-3
size: NA
J: TRBJ2-3
CDR3: CASSLDLGADTQYF
DNA: TGTGCCAGCAGCTTAGACTTAGGCGCAGATACGCAGTATTTT

D: NA
V: TRBV9
size: few
J: TRBJ2-7
CDR3: CASSVGTTSYEQYF
DNA: TGTGCCAGCAGCGTAGGGACAACCTCCTACGAGCAGTACTTC

D: NA
V: TRBV19
size: NA
J: TRBJ1-5
CDR3: CASRSTRAGINQPQHF
DNA: TGTGCCAGCAGGAGTACCCGGGCAGGTATCAATCAGCCCCAGCATTTT

D: TRBD1
V: TRBV2
size: NA
J: TRBJ1-3
CDR3: CASSGWGQISGNTIYF
DNA: TGTGCCAGCAGTGGGTGGGGACAGATCTCTGGAAACACCATATATTTT

D: TRBD1
V: TRBV5-1
size: once
J: TRBJ2-7
CDR3: CASSLDRGGNEQYF
DNA: TGCGCCAGCAGCCTCGACAGGGGTGGCAACGAGCAGTACTTC

D: NA
V: TRBV28
size: once
J: TRBJ2-1
CDR3: CASSRRDEQFF
DNA: TGTGCCAGCAGCCGGCGGGATGAGCAGTTCTTC

D: NA
V: TRBV28
size: NA
J: TRBJ1-2
CDR3: CASSLGDYGYTF
DNA: TGTGCCAGCAGTTTAGGGGACTATGGCTACACCTTC

D: NA
V: TRBV5-8
size: NA
J: TRBJ1-2
CDR3: CASSLMAGSGGIYGYTF
DNA: TGTGCCAGCAGCTTGATGGCTGGGTCCGGAGGTATCTATGGCTACACCTTC

D: NA
V: TRBV4-2
size: NA
J: TRBJ1-2
CDR3: CASSPNRGGANYGYTF
DNA: TGTGCCAGCAGCCCAAATAGGGGGGGAGCTAACTATGGCTACACCTTC

D: NA
V: TRBV5-8
size: NA
J: TRBJ2-6
CDR3: CASSLGMTGANVLTF
DNA: TGTGCCAGCAGCTTGGGGATGACTGGGGCCAACGTCCTGACTTTC

D: NA
V: TRBV5-6
size: NA
J: TRBJ2-7
CDR3: CASSLVRGHYEQYF
DNA: TGTGCCAGCAGCTTGGTTAGGGGCCATTACGAGCAGTACTTC

D: NA
V: TRBV18
size: NA
J: TRBJ1-3
CDR3: CASSPAITEDTIYF
DNA: TGTGCCAGCTCACCGGCGATCACCGAAGACACCATATATTTT

D: NA
V: TRBV14
size: NA
J: TRBJ1-1
CDR3: CASSQRMNTEAFF
DNA: TGTGCCAGCAGTCAACGGATGAACACTGAAGCTTTCTTT

D: NA
V: TRBV14
size: NA
J: TRBJ2-5
CDR3: CASSQGQGYQETQYF
DNA: TGTGCCAGCAGCCAAGGCCAGGGGTATCAAGAGACCCAGTACTTC

D: TRBD1
V: TRBV12-5
size: NA
J: TRBJ2-2
CDR3: CASGSGTGRTGELFF
DNA: TGTGCTAGTGGTTCAGGGACAGGGCGCACCGGGGAGCTGTTTTTT

D: NA
V: TRBV6-1
size: once
J: TRBJ1-1
CDR3: CASSYERNTEAFF
DNA: TGTGCCAGCAGTTATGAGAGAAACACTGAAGCTTTCTTT

D: NA
V: TRBV9
size: NA
J: TRBJ1-4
CDR3: CASSPLIATNEKLFF
DNA: TGTGCCAGCAGCCCCCTCATTGCAACTAATGAAAAACTGTTTTTT

D: NA
V: TRBV5-6
size: NA
J: TRBJ2-5
CDR3: CASSFDSFKKETQYF
DNA: TGTGCCAGCAGCTTTGACAGCTTCAAAAAAGAGACCCAGTACTTC

D: TRBD1
V: TRBV2
size: NA
J: TRBJ1-3
CDR3: CASRHRDRSKVRF
DNA: TGTGCCAGCCGGCATAGGGACAGAAGTAAGGTCCGCTTT

D: NA
V: TRBV11-2
size: NA
J: TRBJ2-7
CDR3: CASSRGTFYEQYF
DNA: TGTGCCAGCTCGAGGGGGACCTTCTACGAGCAGTACTTC

D: NA
V: TRBV28
size: NA
J: TRBJ2-1
CDR3: CASSLGGGYNEQFF
DNA: TGTGCCAGCAGTTTAGGAGGGGGCTACAATGAGCAGTTCTTC

D: NA
V: TRBV5-1
size: NA
J: TRBJ2-5
CDR3: CASSSTTYQETQYF
DNA: TGTGCCAGCAGCTCGACCACGTACCAAGAGACCCAGTACTTC

D: NA
V: TRBV6-4
size: NA
J: TRBJ2-3
CDR3: CASRHNTDTQYF
DNA: TGTGCCAGCAGACATAACACAGATACGCAGTATTTT

D: NA
V: TRBV4-1
size: NA
J: TRBJ1-4
CDR3: CASSRGRANEKLFF
DNA: TGCGCCAGCAGTAGGGGCAGAGCCAATGAAAAACTGTTTTTT

D: NA
V: TRBV27
size: once
J: TRBJ1-4
CDR3: CASSLYGFSNEKLFF
DNA: TGTGCCAGCAGTTTGTACGGGTTTTCTAATGAAAAACTGTTTTTT

D: NA
V: TRBV5-6
size: NA
J: TRBJ2-7
CDR3: CASSLYGSGAYEQYF
DNA: TGTGCCAGCAGCTTGTACGGTAGCGGCGCCTACGAGCAGTACTTC

D: NA
V: TRBV10-2
size: NA
J: TRBJ1-2
CDR3: CASSESAGRDYGYTF
DNA: TGCGCCAGCAGTGAGTCGGCAGGGCGAGACTATGGCTACACCTTC

D: NA
V: TRBV27
size: NA
J: TRBJ1-5
CDR3: CASSHPFRRGSNQPQHF
DNA: TGTGCCAGCAGTCACCCTTTCCGCAGGGGTAGCAATCAGCCCCAGCATTTT

D: TRBD1
V: TRBV29-1
size: once
J: TRBJ1-1
CDR3: CSVFRQGVVTEAFF
DNA: TGCAGCGTTTTCAGACAGGGGGTCGTCACTGAAGCTTTCTTT

D: TRBD1
V: TRBV5-5
size: NA
J: TRBJ1-4
CDR3: CASTGGQGAREKLFF
DNA: TGTGCCAGCACCGGCGGGCAGGGGGCGCGTGAAAAACTGTTTTTT

D: NA
V: TRBV5-8
size: NA
J: TRBJ1-4
CDR3: CASSSRDNNEKLFF
DNA: TGTGCCAGCAGCTCCCGGGACAATAATGAAAAACTGTTTTTT

D: NA
V: TRBV9
size: NA
J: TRBJ2-3
CDR3: CASSVATRAGSSTDTQYF
DNA: TGTGCCAGCAGCGTAGCTACTAGGGCAGGTAGTAGCACAGATACGCAGTATTTT

D: TRBD2
V: TRBV15
size: NA
J: TRBJ2-5
CDR3: CATSRDLAGIETQYF
DNA: TGTGCCACCAGCAGAGATTTAGCGGGAATAGAGACCCAGTACTTC

D: NA
V: TRBV4-3
size: NA
J: TRBJ2-7
CDR3: CASSQDRGWEQYF
DNA: TGCGCCAGCAGCCAAGACCGGGGTTGGGAGCAGTACTTC

D: NA
V: TRBV6-6
size: NA
J: TRBJ1-2
CDR3: CASSYSGQTYGYTF
DNA: TGTGCCAGCAGTTACTCCGGGCAAACCTATGGCTACACCTTC